This TCR beta chain was obtained from a study of long-term antiretroviral therapy in people with HIV. Whole-study findings and limits: An increase in diversity followed ART, yet levels stayed below transplant donor controls.

Every single participant having HIV got treatment inside the United States. Germline values: CDR1 LNHDA, CDR2 SQIVND (reference sequence). Between the trimmed V and J ends, which lost 2 bases and 0 bases, there was a span of 6 bases. The CDR3 runs 14 residues. Of note for this clone: Its antigen remains unidentified.

An immunoSEQ assay, version v3.0, was performed at survey level. Per sample, sequencing targeted roughly 35,000-50,000 T-cell genomes. Only in-frame clones appear in the TCRdb table, and some are missing; sequencing was by immunoSEQ multiplex PCR. The top ten hold approximately 12% of the sample, which has approximately 29,000 clones, roughly 85% seen once. The sequence was collected from a man younger than 35 with HIV. The chain is built from TRBV19 and TRBJ2-3; tentative D call: TRBD1 (5 bases). The sequencing used unsorted PBMCs, collected 1.1 years after starting antiretroviral therapy. The CDR3 loop reads CASSIRTSTDTQYF. For the CDR3, the DNA is TGTGCCAGTAGTATAAGGACAAGCACAGATACGCAGTATTTT. Drawing the rest from reference TRBV19 and TRBJ2-3, the complete variable domain is DGGITQSPKYLFRKEGQNVTLSCEQNLNHDAMYWYRQDPGQGLRLIYYSQIVNDFQKGDIAEGYSVSREKKESFPLTVTSAQKNPTAFYLCASSIRTSTDTQYFGPGTRLTVL.